The rows below give T cell receptor beta chains drawn from one sample of a study of T cell repertoires in cytomegalovirus infection. No antigen has been identified for these receptors. A single record per CDR3 protein comes from TCRdb applying MiXCR to the reads. The data show about 570,000 distinct CDR3 sequences, around 40% seen once. Here the sequenced sample was cultured PBMCs, taken from culture after CMV antigen stimulation. The origin of the receptors is a human donor in good health (CMV status not recorded). Some clones in this sample may be carry-over from other donors' samples. Both conserved end residues are part of each CDR3. D genes are given only for firm matches. Size tells how often a clone was seen (once, few, many) or the class of an expanded clone, and some rows leave it out.

CDR3: CASSETAWGEQYF; DNA: TGTGCCAGCAGTGAGACAGCCTGGGGGGAGCAGTACTTC; V: TRBV2; D: -; size: once; J: TRBJ2-7
CDR3: CASSLGVTSAYRETQYF; DNA: TGTGCCAGCAGCTTAGGAGTGACTAGCGCATACAGGGAGACCCAGTACTTC; V: TRBV7-2; D: TRBD2; size: -; J: TRBJ2-5
CDR3: CASSARASNGYTF; DNA: TGTGCCAGCAGCGCCCGGGCATCCAATGGCTACACCTTC; V: TRBV5-5; D: -; size: -; J: TRBJ1-2
CDR3: CASSYSFDTTGPEAFF; DNA: TGTGCCAGCAGTTACTCTTTCGACACCACCGGACCTGAAGCTTTCTTT; V: TRBV6-5; D: -; size: once; J: TRBJ1-1
CDR3: CASSLVGTRGYEQYF; DNA: TGTGCCAGCAGTTTAGTGGGGACAAGAGGCTACGAGCAGTACTTC; V: TRBV28; D: -; size: -; J: TRBJ2-7
CDR3: CASSLHYGYTF; DNA: TGTGCCAGCAGCTTGCACTATGGCTACACCTTC; V: TRBV5-6; D: -; size: few; J: TRBJ1-2
CDR3: CASSSAGQGYTIYF; DNA: TGTGCCAGCAGTTCGGCGGGACAGGGGTACACCATATATTTT; V: TRBV12-3/TRBV12-4; D: TRBD1; size: few; J: TRBJ1-3
CDR3: CASSQWAGGGYGYTF; DNA: TGCGCCAGCAGCCAATGGGCCGGGGGAGGCTATGGCTACACCTTC; V: TRBV4-1; D: -; size: -; J: TRBJ1-2
CDR3: CASSLGRYSNQPQHF; DNA: TGTGCCAGCAGCTTGGGACGGTATAGCAATCAGCCCCAGCATTTT; V: TRBV7-2; D: -; size: -; J: TRBJ1-5
CDR3: CASSTHRISRNQPQHF; DNA: TGTGCCAGTAGTACTCACAGGATTTCGAGGAATCAGCCCCAGCATTTT; V: TRBV19; D: -; size: -; J: TRBJ1-5
CDR3: CASSLARGAIYEQYF; DNA: TGTGCCAGCAGCTTAGCGCGGGGGGCCATCTACGAGCAGTACTTC; V: TRBV7-9; D: TRBD2; size: -; J: TRBJ2-7
CDR3: CASSRQVDTEAFF; DNA: TGTGCCAGCAGCAGACAGGTCGACACTGAAGCTTTCTTT; V: TRBV7-4; D: -; size: -; J: TRBJ1-1
CDR3: CASRAWGGNTGELFF; DNA: TGTGCCAGTAGAGCCTGGGGGGGGAACACCGGGGAGCTGTTTTTT; V: TRBV19; D: TRBD2; size: few; J: TRBJ2-2
CDR3: CASSAAGTSGRGKYYEQYF; DNA: TGTGCCAGTAGTGCCGCCGGGACTAGCGGGAGAGGGAAGTACTACGAGCAGTACTTC; V: TRBV19; D: TRBD2; size: few; J: TRBJ2-7